This T cell receptor beta chain was recovered during a study of shared clonotypes between healthy human individuals. Study-level results: Among four donors, about 5% of naive CD4 clonotypes were found in common.

For this clone: Its antigen is as yet unknown.

CD45RO-negative, CCR7-selected cells formed the naive CD8 fraction, which excluded terminally differentiated effector memory CD45RA+ cells. The method was immunoSEQ multiplex PCR; TCRdb's version includes in-frame clones alone and lacks a portion of them. The table records approximately 2,200,000 clones, about 92% of them present only once. This receptor was obtained from a man aged 18 to 35 in good health. Some clones in this sample may be carry-over from other donors' samples. What was sequenced was naive CD8+ T cells from PBMCs.

CDR3 DNA sequence: TGTGCCAGTAGTACCACCGGAGGAAGGGGAGCGACGAACACTGAAGCTTTCTTT. Encoded protein: CASSTTGGRGATNTEAFF. This sequence joins TRBV19 and TRBJ1-1, with a possible D match to TRBD1 (5 bases). Germline CDR1 reads LNHDA; CDR2 reads SQIVND (reference sequence). V dropped 4 bases and J dropped 1 base, with 22 bases sitting between them. The CDR3 is 18 residues long.